The entry below describes one T cell receptor (beta chain). In its sample, this clone was seen a few times. The target of this receptor is not known. Base qualities are missing; no much larger clone stands one base away. Buffy coats from around 37 blood donors, supplied by the Finnish Red Cross blood service, were used as healthy controls. All TCR-sequenced material derived from peripheral blood: patient blood samples and healthy donor buffy coats. Peripheral blood mononuclear cells were isolated by Ficoll-Hypaque gradient centrifugation. For the healthy controls, CD4+ cells were obtained from buffy coats by magnetic purification. Genomic DNA was extracted using the Gentra Puregene Cell and Tissue kit, and a Qubit 2.0 fluorometer was used to quantify it. The data are from a study of STAT5B mutations in CD4+ large granular lymphocyte leukemia (dated by TCRdb to 2021 to 2024). At the level of the whole study: Among healthy controls, the CDR3 'QG' motif was associated with a particular HLA allele. The study compared the TCRbeta repertoires of patients with CD4+ T-cell large granular lymphocyte leukemia against those of healthy blood donors. Flow cytometry on FACSCanto II or FACSVerse showed that the purified fractions were more than 95% pure among lymphocytes. What the study reported, not specific to this receptor: Main leukemic clonotypes were private to each patient, although roughly 26% appeared at low frequency in other patients' non-leukemic repertoires. TRBV06-family usage was enriched among the top patient clones (8/27) compared with healthy controls (2/35). Greater clonality appeared to be present in CD4-sorted patient repertoires than in healthy CD4+ repertoires, and the difference was retained after the putative leukemic clones were removed. Data were not HLA-matched; higher clonality in CD4+ versus CD8+ T-LGLL could reflect the relatively small sample size.

The CDR3 runs 14 residues from the cysteine to the phenylalanine. The entry retains the CDR3 DNA only, 42 bases that are in frame from base 1. According to the germline V gene, CDR1 reads ENHRY and CDR2 reads SYGVKD. Trimming costs V 1 base and J 5 bases, and their ends lie 9 bases apart. The immunoSEQ assay at survey resolution was applied to genomic DNA for sequencing of TCRbeta rearrangements. Processing in the source paper ran as follows. A lowest detectable productive clonotype frequency of 2.59 x 10-5 was observed in the TCR sequencing data. Analyses included only productive TCRbeta rearrangements, meaning complete and in-frame sequences. Clonality for each sample was calculated as Simpson clonality in the immunoSEQ Analyzer version 3.0. Clones were categorized by frequency as very rare, small, medium, large (1-20%) or hyperexpanded (>20%). Generation probabilities were estimated with OLGA 1.2.3, V-gene circos plots were generated with VDJtools, specificities were searched for in VDJdb, and CDR3 motifs were identified with GLIPH. Not all clones reach the TCRdb copy of this immuneACCESS table, which keeps in-frame sequences only. Checked studies attribute under half of the gap to unresolved V genes and leave the rest unexplained. Clone size and V and J calls were adopted from that table, with D and trimming inferred from the DNA. The sample table holds 21,000 or so clones, of which roughly three quarters were seen once. Roughly 0.4% of the sample belongs to the ten largest clones.

The V gene is TRBV10-3 and the J gene is TRBJ1-5; the D gene lacks a confident call. The sample taken for sequencing was CD4+ T cells from blood buffy coats. The sequence derives from a human donor in good health. CDR3 loop: CAISEWGSDQPQHF. Here is the DNA: TGTGCCATCAGTGAGTGGGGAAGTGATCAGCCCCAGCATTTT.